Listed below are T cell receptor beta chains from one sample, sequenced in a study of T cell responses to AZD1222 COVID-19 vaccine. Measured with immunoSEQ multiplex PCR; TCRdb has only the in-frame clones, and not every one. The table has about 140,000 clones, about nine tenths seen once. The specimen was peripheral blood, collected 28 days after the second AZD1222 dose. The receptors originated from an adult who received the AZD1222 COVID-19 vaccine. Both conserved end residues are part of each CDR3. D genes are given only for firm matches. The size field is filled for only some rows; it gives once, few, many or a size class.

v_gene,j_gene,d_gene,abundance,CDR3nt,CDR3aa
TRBV2,TRBJ1-6,-,-,TGTGCCAGCAGTGAAGAGCTCCATTCACCCCTCCACTTT,CASSEELHSPLHF
TRBV7-9,TRBJ1-2,TRBD1,-,TGTGCCAGCAGCTTAGGGGGACAGGGAAGTTTCTACACCTTC,CASSLGGQGSFYTF
TRBV29-1,TRBJ2-3,-,-,TGCAGCGCTGACAGCGGACCCACAGATACGCAGTATTTT,CSADSGPTDTQYF
TRBV5-1,TRBJ2-7,-,-,TGCGCCAGCCCAAGTGGTGAGGGCGCGTCTTTGGACGAGCAGTACTTC,CASPSGEGASLDEQYF
TRBV6-6,TRBJ1-4,-,-,TGTGCCAGCAGACTACAGGGAGGGGGGAAGGGAAAACTGTTTTTT,CASRLQGGGKGKLFF
TRBV5-6,TRBJ2-1,TRBD2,-,TGTGCCAGCAGCTCCGGACTAGCGGGAGATCGCTACTACAATGAGCAGTTCTTC,CASSSGLAGDRYYNEQFF
TRBV10-3,TRBJ2-7,-,few,TGTGCCATCAGTGTGGATCCCTACGAGCAGTACTTC,CAISVDPYEQYF
TRBV4-1,TRBJ2-1,TRBD2,few,TGCGCCAGCAGCCATCCGGGACTAGCGGGGGGGCCCGAATCCTACAATGAGCAGTTCTTC,CASSHPGLAGGPESYNEQFF
TRBV19,TRBJ1-5,-,-,TGTGCCAGTAGTGGGGTCCGGGAGCCCCAGCATTTT,CASSGVREPQHF
TRBV7-8,TRBJ2-3,-,-,TGTGCCAGCAGCTTAGCGGACGGTCCCCGGGGTACGCAGTATTTT,CASSLADGPRGTQYF
TRBV29-1,TRBJ2-1,-,-,TGCAGCGTTGAGGGGAATCCCTACAATGAGCAGTTCTTC,CSVEGNPYNEQFF
TRBV6-5,TRBJ2-7,-,-,TGTGCCAGCACCAAGAGGCGGGCAGAGGGCTACGAGCAGTACTTC,CASTKRRAEGYEQYF
TRBV27,TRBJ2-1,TRBD1,-,TGTGCCAGCAGTTTTTCCACAGGGGAAAGCCACAATGAGCAGTTCTTC,CASSFSTGESHNEQFF
TRBV4-2,TRBJ1-4,TRBD1,-,TGTGCCAGCAGCCAAGATAGGGGCAGGGGGCATGAAAAACTGTTTTTT,CASSQDRGRGHEKLFF